This T cell receptor beta chain was identified in a study of T cells in Graves' hyperthyroidism and ophthalmopathy. Whole-study findings and limits: Most thyroid clonotypes that were expanded above 0.001 also turned up in blood.

Germline V gene lookup returns CDR1 SGHAT and CDR2 FQNNGV. The CDR3 contains 12 residues. J gave up 6 bases and V 3 bases, and 1 base lay outside the gene matches. In the case of this clonotype: Antigen specificity is unknown.

RNA transcripts gave rise to amplified TCR beta CDR3 regions. First-round RT-PCR with HTBI primers amplified the TCR CDR3 region. TCRdb reprocessed the multiplex PCR reads with MiXCR, giving one entry per CDR3 protein. The sample contains 500,000 to 650,000 distinct CDR3 sequences, over 45% of which appear only once. Clinical symptoms, serum thyroxine and TRAb, thyroid ultrasound and orbital computed tomography together formed the diagnostic basis. The source is an adult woman with Graves' disease, either hyperthyroidism or ophthalmopathy (not recorded which). The genes are TRBV11-2 and TRBJ1-1; 7 positions match TRBD1. Sequencing was carried out using peripheral blood or thyroid tissue (not recorded which). CDR3 amino acids: CASSFDRAEAFF. CDR3 sequence (DNA): TGTGCCAGCAGCTTCGACAGGGCTGAAGCTTTCTTT. The complete variable domain, with remaining parts taken from reference TRBV11-2 and TRBJ1-1, reads EAGVAQSPRYKIIEKRQSVAFWCNPISGHATLYWYQQILGQGPKLLIQFQNNGVVDDSQLPKDRFSAERLKGVDSTLKIQPAKLEDSAVYLCASSFDRAEAFFGQGTRLTVV.